This T cell receptor beta chain was captured in a study of T cells in severe cutaneous drug reactions (dated by TCRdb to the late 2010s). Study-level background: Recruitment took place between the early 2010s and the late 2010s, drawing patients from Taiwan, Thailand and a European registry network. The study paired bulk TCR sequencing with single-cell sequencing, quantitative PCR validation, functional assays and transgenic mouse experiments. Blister fluids/cells, PBMC and other biological samples were taken from patients in the acute stage or the recovery stage. Only patients with a probable or definite SJS/TEN or DRESS diagnosis by RegiSCAR criteria were enrolled. Libraries were prepared using iRepertoire multiplex PCR, and a comparison was cited by the authors in which similar capture of abundant clonotypes was shown across iRepertoire and 5' RACE methods with or without UMI. The Naranjo algorithm and the ALDEN drug causality algorithm were used to identify the culprit drug.

For both bulk and single-cell sequencing, libraries were prepared with the iRepertoire multiplex PCR system and TCR subtype-specific primers. Multiplex PCR with primers aimed at the V, D and J gene regions produced the bulk TCR beta libraries. Bulk TCR library preparation used roughly 95-550 ng of RNA per sample as input. An Illumina MiSeq was used to sequence the bulk TCR beta amplicons. The original pipeline was this. Sample misassignments and low-quality sequencing reads were filtered out during quality control steps. The CDR3 was defined as the amino acids lying between the Y[YFLI]C motif of the V gene and the [FW]GXGT motif of the J segment. The IMGT database served as the reference for assigning TRBV and TRBJ genes and CDR3 clonotypes. Per-sample TRBV expression was normalized to the mean of the same gene in PBMC from 40 or so healthy donors. With the reads reprocessed by TCRdb, a single entry stands for each CDR3 protein sequence and no DNA is reported. The V and J calls shown here were made by TCRdb, not taken from the authors' results. The sample's table covers just over 20,000 distinct CDR3 sequences. The ten most abundant clones make up approximately 7.5% of the sample.

Comments on this clonotype: Its antigen is currently not known.

The paper's findings and limits, for the study overall: A public TCRbeta CDR3 was found in all seven CBZ-SJS/TEN blister samples (mean about 14%) but was undetectable or scarce in tolerant-control and healthy-donor PBMC. TRBV12-4 usage was strongly increased in CBZ-SJS/TEN patients, averaging approximately 30% in blister cells and roughly 5.3% in PBMC. According to the authors, further study is still needed to determine whether the public TCR generalizes to SJS/TEN caused by other drugs.

Sequencing was performed on donors who were patients with carbamazepine-induced Stevens-Johnson syndrome or toxic epidermal necrolysis (CBZ-SJS/TEN). The peripheral blood repertoires were obtained from CBZ-SJS/TEN patients of Han Chinese origin (roughly 5) and European origin (roughly 6). Next-generation sequencing was used to profile the T cell receptor repertoires of patients with drug-induced severe cutaneous adverse reactions in a search for drug-specific clonotypes. The RNA was isolated from either blister cells of skin lesions or peripheral blood mononuclear cells. Sequences SGHTA (CDR1) and FQGTGA (CDR2) are obtained from the germline V gene. Taken from cysteine to phenylalanine, the CDR3 has 13 residues. The coding DNA is unavailable.

The sequence was collected from a human donor with toxic epidermal necrolysis, a severe cutaneous drug reaction. Sequencing input: PBMCs. The V and J segments used are TRBV7-3 and TRBJ2-3. The CDR3 protein is CASSSGGTDTQYF.